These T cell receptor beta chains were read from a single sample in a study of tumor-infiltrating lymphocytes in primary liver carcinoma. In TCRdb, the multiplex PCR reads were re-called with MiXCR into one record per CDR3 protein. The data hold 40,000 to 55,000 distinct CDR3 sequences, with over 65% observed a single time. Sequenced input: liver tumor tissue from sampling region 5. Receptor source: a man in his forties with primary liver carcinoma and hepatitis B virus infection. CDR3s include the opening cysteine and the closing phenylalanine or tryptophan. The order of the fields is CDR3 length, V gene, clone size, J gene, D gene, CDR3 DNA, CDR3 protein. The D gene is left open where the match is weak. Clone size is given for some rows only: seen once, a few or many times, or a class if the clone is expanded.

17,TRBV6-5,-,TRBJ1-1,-,TGTGCCAGCAGCCATGGTGTGACCGGGTGGATGAACACTGAAGCTTTCTTT,CASSHGVTGWMNTEAFF
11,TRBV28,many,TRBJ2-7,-,TGTGCCAGCAGTTTGAAAATAGAGCAGTACTTC,CASSLKIEQYF
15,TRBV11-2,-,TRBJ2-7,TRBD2,TGTGCCAGCAGCCAATATTCGGGAGGGGACTATGAGCAGCACTTC,CASSQYSGGDYEQHF
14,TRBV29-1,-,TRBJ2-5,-,TGCAGCGTCCAGGACAGAGGGGGAACTGAGACCCAGTATTTC,CSVQDRGGTETQYF
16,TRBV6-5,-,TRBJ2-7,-,TGTGCCAGCAGTTTCCTAACGGGGGGCGAAAACTACGAGCAGTACTTC,CASSFLTGGENYEQYF
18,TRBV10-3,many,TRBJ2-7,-,TGTGCCATCAGTGAGTCCCCACTTACGACTAGTGGTAGAAACGAGCAGTACTTC,CAISESPLTTSGRNEQYF
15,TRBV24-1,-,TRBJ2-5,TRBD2,TGTGCCACCAGCGAAGGGACTATCCTCCGAGAGACCCAGTACTTC,CATSEGTILRETQYF
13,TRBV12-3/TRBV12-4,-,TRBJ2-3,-,TGTGTCAGCAGTTTGATTAGAGCAGATACGCACTATTTT,CVSSLIRADTHYF
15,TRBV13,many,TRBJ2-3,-,TGTGCCAGCAGCTCTACGGGCCTCGACGGGGATACGCAGTATTTT,CASSSTGLDGDTQYF
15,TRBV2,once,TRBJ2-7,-,TGTGCCAGCAGTGAGGTGGAGGACGGTCCCTACGAGCAGTACTTC,CASSEVEDGPYEQYF
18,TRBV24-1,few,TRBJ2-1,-,TGTGCCACCAGTGTTAAGAGGCGGGTCGGGAGCTCCTACAATGAGCAGTTCTTC,CATSVKRRVGSSYNEQFF
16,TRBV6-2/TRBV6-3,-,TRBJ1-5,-,TGTGCCAGCAGTCTAAACCTCGGGAGTAGCAATCAGTCCCAGCATTTT,CASSLNLGSSNQSQHF
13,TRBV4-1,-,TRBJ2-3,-,TGCACCGGCAGCCAAGTAGGGGCAGATACGCAGTATTTT,CTGSQVGADTQYF
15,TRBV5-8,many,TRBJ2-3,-,TGTGCCAGCAGCTTGGTATCGTCCTACACAGATACGCAGTATTTT,CASSLVSSYTDTQYF
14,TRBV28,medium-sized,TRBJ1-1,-,TGTGCCAGTCACAGCCGGGGGTTGAACACTGAAGCTTTCTTT,CASHSRGLNTEAFF
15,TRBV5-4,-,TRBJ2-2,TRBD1,TGTGCCAGCAGTCTGGGCAGACAGGGCACCGGGAAGCTGTTTTTT,CASSLGRQGTGKLFF
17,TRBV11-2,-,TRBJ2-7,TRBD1,TGTGCCAGGAGCATCGACCAGCCGGGACAGGGAAGTTACGAGCAGTACTTC,CARSIDQPGQGSYEQYF
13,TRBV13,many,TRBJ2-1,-,TGTGCCAGCAGCTTAGAAGGGGGTTATGAGCAGTTCTTC,CASSLEGGYEQFF
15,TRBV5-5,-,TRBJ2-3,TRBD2,TGTGTTAGCAGCACCCTGACTAGCGGCACAGATACGCAGTATTTT,CVSSTLTSGTDTQYF
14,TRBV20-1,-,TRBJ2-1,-,TGCAGTGCTAGAGTTGGGGCGGGCACGAGTGAGCAGTTCTTC,CSARVGAGTSEQFF
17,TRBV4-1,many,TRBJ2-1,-,TGCGCCAGCAGCCACCCCTCCGGCTATGGAGCCCTGAATGAGCAGTTCTTC,CASSHPSGYGALNEQFF
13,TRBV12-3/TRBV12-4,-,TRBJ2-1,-,TGTGCCAGCAGCCCCCATTCGGGGAATGAGCAGTTCTTT,CASSPHSGNEQFF
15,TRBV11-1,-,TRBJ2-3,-,TGTGCCAGCAGCTTAGGAATGGGGTGCGTGGATACACAGTATTTT,CASSLGMGCVDTQYF
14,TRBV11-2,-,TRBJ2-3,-,TGTGCCGGAGGGGCACGGGAGCCCGCAGATACTCATAATTTT,CAGGAREPADTHNF
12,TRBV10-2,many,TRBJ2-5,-,TGCGTCGTCGGGAATCCGAGCGGGACCCAGTACTTC,CVVGNPSGTQYF
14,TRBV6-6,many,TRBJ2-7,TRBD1,TGTGCCAGCAGTTACGACGCAGGGGGTATCGAGCAGTACTTC,CASSYDAGGIEQYF
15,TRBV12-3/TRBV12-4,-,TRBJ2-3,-,TGTGCCTGCAGTCCTGGAGGACTGCTGGGGGATACGCAGTATTTT,CACSPGGLLGDTQYF
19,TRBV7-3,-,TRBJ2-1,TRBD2,TGTGCCAGCAGCCCAGGACTAGCGGGAGCCGTTAGCTCCTACAATGAGCAGTTCTTC,CASSPGLAGAVSSYNEQFF
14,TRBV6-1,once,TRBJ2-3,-,TGTGCCAGCAGTACGGGAGCCAGCACAGATACGCAGTATTTT,CASSTGASTDTQYF
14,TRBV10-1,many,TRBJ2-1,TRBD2,TGCGCCAGCAGTCGAACTAGCGGGAGTCGTGAGCAGTTCTTC,CASSRTSGSREQFF
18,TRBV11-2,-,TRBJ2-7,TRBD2,TGTACCAGCAGCTTATCCGTTGGACTAGCGGGAAGGGGATACGAGCAGTACTTC,CTSSLSVGLAGRGYEQYF
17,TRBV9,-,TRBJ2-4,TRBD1,TGTGCCAGCAGCGCGACAGGGATCACTTCAGCCAAAAACATTCAGTACTTC,CASSATGITSAKNIQYF
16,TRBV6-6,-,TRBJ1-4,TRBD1,TGTGTCAGCAGTTCTCCGCGGACAGGGGAACAAGAAAAACTGTTTTTC,CVSSSPRTGEQEKLFF
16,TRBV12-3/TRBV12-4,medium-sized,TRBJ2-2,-,TGTGCCAGCAGTTTATACCCAGGGTCCAACACCGGGGAGCTGTTTTTT,CASSLYPGSNTGELFF
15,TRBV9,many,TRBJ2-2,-,TGTGCCAGCGGGGGTCCACAGGACAACACCGGGGAGCTGTTTTTT,CASGGPQDNTGELFF
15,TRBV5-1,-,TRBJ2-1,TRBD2,TGTGCCAGCAGCGAGACTAGCGGGAGTGTGTATGAGCACTTCTTC,CASSETSGSVYEHFF
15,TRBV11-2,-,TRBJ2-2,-,TGTGCCAGTAGCTTAGCGGCAGCGAACACCGGGAAGCTGTTTTTT,CASSLAAANTGKLFF
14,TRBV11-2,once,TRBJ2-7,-,TGTGCCAACAGCTTAACTGACACTGCCTATGAGCAGAACTTC,CANSLTDTAYEQNF
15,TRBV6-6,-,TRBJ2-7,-,TGTGTCAGCAGTGGGGGACACACAGGGCATTACGAGCAGTATTTC,CVSSGGHTGHYEQYF
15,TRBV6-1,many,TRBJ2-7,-,TGTGCCAGCAGTCGCGTAGAATTGGGGCCCTACGAGCAGTACTTC,CASSRVELGPYEQYF
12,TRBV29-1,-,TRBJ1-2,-,TGCATCGCGGTGCGCGGGGCTTTTGGCTACACCTTC,CIAVRGAFGYTF
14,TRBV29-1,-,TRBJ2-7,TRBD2,TGCAGCGTTGATCGCTCTAGCGGGAGAGGCGAACAGTACTTC,CSVDRSSGRGEQYF
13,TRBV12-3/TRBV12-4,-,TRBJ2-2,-,TGTGCCAGCGGTTTTCAGAACATCGGGGAGTTGTTTTTT,CASGFQNIGELFF
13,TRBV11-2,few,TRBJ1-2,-,TGTGCCAGCAGCTTCGAGGGGAACTATCCCTACACCTTC,CASSFEGNYPYTF
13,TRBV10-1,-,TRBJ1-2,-,-,CASSESRDYGCTF
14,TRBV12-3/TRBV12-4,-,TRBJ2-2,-,TGTGCCAGCAGTCGTAACTTGAACACCGGGGAGCTGGTTTTT,CASSRNLNTGELVF
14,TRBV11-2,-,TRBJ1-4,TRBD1,TGTGCCTCAGCCCAGGGGGCAAGTAATGAAAAACTGTTTTTT,CASAQGASNEKLFF
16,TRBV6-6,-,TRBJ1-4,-,TGTGCCAGCGGTACCGGGGGACGCCCGGGAGAAGAAAAACTGTTTTTT,CASGTGGRPGEEKLFF
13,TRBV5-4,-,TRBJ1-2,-,TGTGCCGGCAGCTTAAACGGGGGCGTCGGGCACACCTTC,CAGSLNGGVGHTF
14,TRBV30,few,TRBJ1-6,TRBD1,TGTGCCTGGAGTGACAGGGGGAATAATTCACCCCGCCACTTT,CAWSDRGNNSPRHF
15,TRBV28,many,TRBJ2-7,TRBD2,TGTGCCAGCAGTTTCTCGGCTAGCGGGAGCTACGAGCAGTACTTC,CASSFSASGSYEQYF
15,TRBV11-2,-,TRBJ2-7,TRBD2,TGTGCCAGCAGCCAATATTCGGGAGGTGACTTCGAGCAGTACTTC,CASSQYSGGDFEQYF
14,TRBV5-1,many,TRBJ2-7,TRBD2,TGCGCCAGCAGCTTTAGCGGGAGAGGCTACGAGCAGTACTTC,CASSFSGRGYEQYF
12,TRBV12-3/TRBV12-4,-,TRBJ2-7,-,TGTGCCAGCAGTCTAGGGGAATACGGGCAATACTTC,CASSLGEYGQYF
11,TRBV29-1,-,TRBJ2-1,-,TGCTGCGTCGATAAGAGGAGTGAGCAGTTCTTC,CCVDKRSEQFF